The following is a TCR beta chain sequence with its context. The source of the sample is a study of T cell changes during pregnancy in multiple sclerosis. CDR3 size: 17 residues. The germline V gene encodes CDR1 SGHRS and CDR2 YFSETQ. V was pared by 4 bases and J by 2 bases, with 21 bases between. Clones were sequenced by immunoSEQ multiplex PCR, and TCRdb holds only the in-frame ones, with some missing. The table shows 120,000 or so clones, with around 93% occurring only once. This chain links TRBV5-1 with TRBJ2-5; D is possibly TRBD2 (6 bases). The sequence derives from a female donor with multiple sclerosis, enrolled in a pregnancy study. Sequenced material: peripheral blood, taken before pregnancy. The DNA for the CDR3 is TGCGCCAGCAGCCCTGGTGGGGGGACGGGGCCTCAAGAGACCCAGTACTTC. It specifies CASSPGGGTGPQETQYF.